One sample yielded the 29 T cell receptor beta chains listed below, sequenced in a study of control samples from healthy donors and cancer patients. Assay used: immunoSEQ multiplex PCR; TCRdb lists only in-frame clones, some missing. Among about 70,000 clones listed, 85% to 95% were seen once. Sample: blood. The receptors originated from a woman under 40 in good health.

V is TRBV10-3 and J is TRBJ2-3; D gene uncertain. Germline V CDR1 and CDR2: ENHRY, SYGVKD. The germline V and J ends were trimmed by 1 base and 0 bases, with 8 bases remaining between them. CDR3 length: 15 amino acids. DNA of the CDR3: TGTGCCATCAGTGAGTGGTCCCAGAGCACAGATACGCAGTATTTT. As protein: CAISEWSQSTDTQYF.

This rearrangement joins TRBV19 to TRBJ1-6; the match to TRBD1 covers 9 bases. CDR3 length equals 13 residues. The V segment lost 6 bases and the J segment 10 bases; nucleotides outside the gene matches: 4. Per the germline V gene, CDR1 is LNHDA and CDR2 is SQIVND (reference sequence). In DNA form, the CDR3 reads TGTGCCAGTAGGGGACAGGGCGGATCACCCCTCCACTTT. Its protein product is CASRGQGGSPLHF.

CDR3 in DNA: TGCGCCAGCAGTTGGACGGGCCCTAATGAAAAACTGTTTTTT. As protein: CASSWTGPNEKLFF. The chain joins TRBV10-2 to TRBJ1-4; D is unresolved. V shed 5 bases and J shed 3 bases, with 10 bases lying between them. The length of the CDR3 is 14 residues. CDR1 is WSHSY, CDR2 SAAADI, per germline.

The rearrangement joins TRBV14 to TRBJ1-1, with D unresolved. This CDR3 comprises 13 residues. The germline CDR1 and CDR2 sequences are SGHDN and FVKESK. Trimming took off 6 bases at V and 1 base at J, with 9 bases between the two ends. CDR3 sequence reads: CASSKTENTEAFF. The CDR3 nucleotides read TGTGCCAGCAGTAAAACAGAGAACACTGAAGCTTTCTTT.

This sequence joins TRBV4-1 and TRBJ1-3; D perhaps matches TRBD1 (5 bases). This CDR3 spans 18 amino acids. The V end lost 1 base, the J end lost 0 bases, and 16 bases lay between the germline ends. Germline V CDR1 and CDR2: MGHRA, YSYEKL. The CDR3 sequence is CASSQGSQGADSGNTIYF. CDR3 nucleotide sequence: TGCGCCAGCAGCCAAGGTAGTCAGGGTGCCGACTCTGGAAACACCATATATTTT.

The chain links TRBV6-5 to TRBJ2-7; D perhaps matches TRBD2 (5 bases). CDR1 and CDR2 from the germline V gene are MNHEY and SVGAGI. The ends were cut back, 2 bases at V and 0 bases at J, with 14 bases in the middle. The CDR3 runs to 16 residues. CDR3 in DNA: TGTGCCAGCAGTTACAATCCGGACTCGAGCTCCTACGAGCAGTACTTC. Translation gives CASSYNPDSSSYEQYF.

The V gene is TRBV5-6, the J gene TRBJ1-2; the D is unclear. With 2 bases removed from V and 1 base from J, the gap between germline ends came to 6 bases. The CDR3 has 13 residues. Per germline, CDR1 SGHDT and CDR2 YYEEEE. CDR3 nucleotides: TGTGCCAGCAGCTTAGGCCGTAACTATGGCTACACCTTC. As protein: CASSLGRNYGYTF.

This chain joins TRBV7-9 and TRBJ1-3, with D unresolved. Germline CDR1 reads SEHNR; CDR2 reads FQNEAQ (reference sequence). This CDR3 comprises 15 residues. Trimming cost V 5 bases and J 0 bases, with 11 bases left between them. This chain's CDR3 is CASSPERYSGNTIYF. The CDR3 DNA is TGTGCCAGCAGCCCTGAGAGGTACTCTGGAAACACCATATATTTT.

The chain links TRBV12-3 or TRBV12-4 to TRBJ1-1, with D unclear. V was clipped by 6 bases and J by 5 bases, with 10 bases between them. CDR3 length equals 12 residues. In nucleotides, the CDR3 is TGTGCCAGCAGCCTAGTGGGTACTGAAGCTTTCTTT. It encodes CASSLVGTEAFF.

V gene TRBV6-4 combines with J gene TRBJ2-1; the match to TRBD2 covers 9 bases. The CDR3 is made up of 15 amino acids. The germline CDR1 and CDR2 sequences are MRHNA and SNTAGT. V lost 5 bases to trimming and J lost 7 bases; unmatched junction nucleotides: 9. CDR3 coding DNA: TGTGCCAGCAGTTTTCAGCGGGGGGCCAGGAATGAGCAGTTCTTC. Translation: CASSFQRGARNEQFF.

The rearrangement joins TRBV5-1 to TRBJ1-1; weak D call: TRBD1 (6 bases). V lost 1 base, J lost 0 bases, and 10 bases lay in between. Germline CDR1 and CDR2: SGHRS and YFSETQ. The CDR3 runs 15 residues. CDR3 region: CASSLQEGVNTEAFF. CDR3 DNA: TGCGCCAGCAGCTTGCAAGAGGGGGTGAACACTGAAGCTTTCTTT.

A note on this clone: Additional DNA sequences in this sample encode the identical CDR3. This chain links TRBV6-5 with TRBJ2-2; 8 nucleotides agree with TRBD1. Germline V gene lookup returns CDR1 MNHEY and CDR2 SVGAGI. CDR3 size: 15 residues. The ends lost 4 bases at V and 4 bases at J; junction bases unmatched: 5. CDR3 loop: CASSFDRGGTGELFF. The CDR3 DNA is TGTGCCAGCAGTTTCGACAGGGGAGGCACCGGGGAGCTGTTTTTT.

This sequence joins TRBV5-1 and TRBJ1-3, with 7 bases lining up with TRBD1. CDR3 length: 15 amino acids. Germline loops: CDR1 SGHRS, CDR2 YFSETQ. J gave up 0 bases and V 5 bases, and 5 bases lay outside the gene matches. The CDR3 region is CASRVTGDSGNTIYF. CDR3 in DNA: TGCGCCAGCAGAGTCACAGGGGACTCTGGAAACACCATATATTTT.

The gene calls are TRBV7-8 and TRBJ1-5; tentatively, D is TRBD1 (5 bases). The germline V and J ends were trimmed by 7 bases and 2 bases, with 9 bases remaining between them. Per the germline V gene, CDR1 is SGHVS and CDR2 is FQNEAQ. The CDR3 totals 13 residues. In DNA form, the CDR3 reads TGTGCCAGCACCCGGGGGGGCAATCAGCCCCAGCATTTT. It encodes CASTRGGNQPQHF. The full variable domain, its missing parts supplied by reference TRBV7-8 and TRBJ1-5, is GAGVSQSPRYKVAKRGQDVALRCDPISGHVSLFWYQQALGQGPEFLTYFQNEAQLDKSGLPSDRFFAERPEGSVSTLKIQRTQQEDSAVYLCASTRGGNQPQHFGDGTRLSIL.

As DNA, the CDR3 is TGCAGCGTCCAGGGAGGGGCTATCAACACTGAAGCTTTCTTT. This translates into CSVQGGAINTEAFF. This chain connects TRBV29-1 to TRBJ1-1; possible D gene TRBD1, 5 bases. Trimming shortened V by 6 bases and J by 2 bases, and 16 bases separated the two germline ends. The CDR3 is 14 residues long. The germline gives CDR1 SQVTM, CDR2 ANQGSEA.

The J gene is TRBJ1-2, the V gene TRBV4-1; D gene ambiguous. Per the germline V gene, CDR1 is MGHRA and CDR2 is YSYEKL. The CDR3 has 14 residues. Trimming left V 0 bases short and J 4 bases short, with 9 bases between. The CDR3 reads CASSQERGSYGYTF. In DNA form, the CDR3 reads TGCGCCAGCAGCCAAGAACGGGGATCCTATGGCTACACCTTC.

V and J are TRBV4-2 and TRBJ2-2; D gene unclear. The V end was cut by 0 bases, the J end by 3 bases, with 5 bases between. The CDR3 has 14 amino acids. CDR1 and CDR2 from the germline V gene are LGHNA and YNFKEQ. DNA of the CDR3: TGTGCCAGCAGCCAAGATCGGTACACCGGGGAGCTGTTTTTT. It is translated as CASSQDRYTGELFF.

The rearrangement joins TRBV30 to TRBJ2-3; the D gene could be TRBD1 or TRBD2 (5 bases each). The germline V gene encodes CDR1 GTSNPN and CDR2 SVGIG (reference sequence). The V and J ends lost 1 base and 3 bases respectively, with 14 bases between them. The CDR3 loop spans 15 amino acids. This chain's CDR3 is CAWSASRVRTDTQYF. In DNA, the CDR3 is TGTGCCTGGAGTGCTAGCAGGGTTAGGACAGATACGCAGTATTTT.

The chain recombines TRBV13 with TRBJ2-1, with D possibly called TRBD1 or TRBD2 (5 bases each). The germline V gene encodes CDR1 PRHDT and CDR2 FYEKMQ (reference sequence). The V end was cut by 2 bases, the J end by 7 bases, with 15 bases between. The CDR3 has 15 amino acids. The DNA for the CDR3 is TGTGCCAGCAGCTTATCAGTTGAGGGGAAGAATGAGCAGTTCTTC. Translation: CASSLSVEGKNEQFF.

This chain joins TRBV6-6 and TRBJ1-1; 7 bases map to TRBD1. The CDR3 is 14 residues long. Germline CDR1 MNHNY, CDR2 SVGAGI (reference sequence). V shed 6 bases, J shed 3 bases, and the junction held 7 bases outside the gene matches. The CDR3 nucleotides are TGTGCCAGCAGCCTACAGGGGAGCGACACTGAAGCTTTCTTT. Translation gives CASSLQGSDTEAFF.

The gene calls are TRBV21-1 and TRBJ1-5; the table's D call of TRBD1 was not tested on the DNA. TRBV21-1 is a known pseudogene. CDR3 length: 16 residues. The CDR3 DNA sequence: TGTGCCAGCATGGGCACAGGGGGGCGCGTCAATCAGCCCCAGCATTTT. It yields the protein CASMGTGGRVNQPQHF.

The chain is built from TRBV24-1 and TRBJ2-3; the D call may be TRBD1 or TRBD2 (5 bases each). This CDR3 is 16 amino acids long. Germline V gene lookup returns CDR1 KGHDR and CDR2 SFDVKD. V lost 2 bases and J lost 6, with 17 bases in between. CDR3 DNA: TGTGCCACCAGTGATTCCCGGGACGGTAGTGAGGATACGCAGTATTTT. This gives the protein CATSDSRDGSEDTQYF.

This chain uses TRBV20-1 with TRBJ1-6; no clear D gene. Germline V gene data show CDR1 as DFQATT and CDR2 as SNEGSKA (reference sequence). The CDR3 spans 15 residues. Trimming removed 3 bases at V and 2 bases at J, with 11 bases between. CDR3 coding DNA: TGCAGTGCTAGTTTTTCCGGGGCCTATAATTCACCCCTCCACTTT. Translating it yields CSASFSGAYNSPLHF.

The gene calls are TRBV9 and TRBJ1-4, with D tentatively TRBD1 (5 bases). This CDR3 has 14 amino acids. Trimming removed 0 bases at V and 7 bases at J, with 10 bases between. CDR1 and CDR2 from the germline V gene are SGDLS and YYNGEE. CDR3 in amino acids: CASSVAGSTEKLFF. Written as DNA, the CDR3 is TGTGCCAGCAGCGTAGCAGGGTCGACTGAAAAACTGTTTTTT.

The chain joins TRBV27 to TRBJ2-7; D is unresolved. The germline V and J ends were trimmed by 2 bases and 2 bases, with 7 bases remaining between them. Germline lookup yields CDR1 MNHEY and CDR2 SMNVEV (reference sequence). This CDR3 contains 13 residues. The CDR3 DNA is TGTGCCAGCAGTTTAGGGCGCGCCTACGAGCAGTACTTC. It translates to CASSLGRAYEQYF.

The DNA of the CDR3 is TGTGCCTGGAGTGCCAGCGCGAACACCGGGGAGCTGTTTTTT. This translates into CAWSASANTGELFF. The chain recombines TRBV30 with TRBJ2-2, with no clear D. This CDR3 has 14 amino acids. Germline values: CDR1 GTSNPN, CDR2 SVGIG (reference sequence). V was pared by 1 base and J by 0 bases, with 6 bases between.

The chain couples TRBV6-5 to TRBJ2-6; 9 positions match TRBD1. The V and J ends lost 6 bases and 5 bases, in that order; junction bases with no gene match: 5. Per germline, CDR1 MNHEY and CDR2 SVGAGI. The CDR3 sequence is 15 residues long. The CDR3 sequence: CASSRDRAWANVLTF. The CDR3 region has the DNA TGTGCCAGCAGCCGGGACAGGGCTTGGGCCAACGTCCTGACTTTC.

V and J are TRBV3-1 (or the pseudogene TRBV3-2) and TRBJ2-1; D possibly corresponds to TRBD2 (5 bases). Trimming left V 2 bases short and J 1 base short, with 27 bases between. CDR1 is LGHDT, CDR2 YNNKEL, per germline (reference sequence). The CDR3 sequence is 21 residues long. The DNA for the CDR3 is TGTGCCAGCAGCCAAATACGGGAAATACAGACTACTAGTTCTTCCTACAATGAGCAGTTCTTC. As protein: CASSQIREIQTTSSSYNEQFF.

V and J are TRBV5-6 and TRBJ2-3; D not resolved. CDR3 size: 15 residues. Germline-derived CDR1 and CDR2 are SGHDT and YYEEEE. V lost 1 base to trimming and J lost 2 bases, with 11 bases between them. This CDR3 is CASSLTARATDTQYF. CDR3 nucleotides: TGTGCCAGCAGCTTGACAGCAAGGGCCACAGATACGCAGTATTTT.